The present entry profiles one T cell receptor beta chain with its context. This clonotype was counted many times. Its antigen target is currently unknown. The record has no base qualities; no much larger clone is one base away. The sample originates from a study of T cell repertoires in cytomegalovirus infection (dated by TCRdb to the late 2010s). For context, the study as a whole: Donor HLA type was relevant to the analysis, because carriage of CMV infection together with the matching HLA type was indicated by public TCR beta signatures. The research as a whole found: The ex vivo response was dominated by HLA-C-restricted CMV-specific TCR beta clonotypes, which also provided the single most frequent clonotype in two of eight donors. Carriers of CMV infection plus the relevant HLA type were discriminated by the cumulative frequency of public TCR beta family members in the study cohort and in an independent roughly 320-donor cohort.

The sequencer listed for this sample is Illumina HiSeq 1500. TCRdb's own reprocessing of the public reads used fastp at Q25 and MiXCR and kept productive beta chains. Here each entry gathers all rows of one CDR3 protein and keeps the most common genes and DNA. Recorded for this sample are about 130,000 distinct CDR3 sequences; 7.5% to 9% of them occurred a single time. The ten top clones hold around 10% of the sample. The germline V gene gives CDR1 as SGHVS and CDR2 as FQNEAQ. Inclusive of the bounding cysteine and phenylalanine, the CDR3 is 17 residues long. Only CDR3 DNA remains: 51 bases, in frame from the first base. The trim is 8 bases for V and 10 bases for J, with a gap of 27 bases between the germline ends.

This clonotype was sampled from a human donor in good health (CMV status not recorded). Some clones in this sample may be carry-over from other donors' samples. The source material was PBMCs. The chain is made from TRBV7-8 and TRBJ1-6; no D gene call is confident. The DNA sequence follows: TGTGCCAGCGCTCCCCGGGGAATAACATTCGTCGGATCACCCCTCCACTTT. Its protein is CASAPRGITFVGSPLHF.